These T cell receptor beta chains were read from a single sample in a study of cytomegalovirus exposure and HLA in healthy donors. TCRdb's copy holds only in-frame clones and misses some; the assay was immunoSEQ multiplex PCR. The repertoire has around 67,000 clones, 65% to 70% of them found once; the top ten carry under 2.5%. The specimen was PBMCs. These receptors were taken from a young woman in good health and CMV-seronegative. Both conserved end residues are part of each CDR3. Each record gives: clone size, CDR3 length, V gene, D gene, J gene, CDR3 DNA, CDR3 protein. D genes are given only for firm matches. The size entry is marked missing in some rows and otherwise reads once, few, many or a size class.

NA	13	TRBV5-5	NA	TRBJ2-2	TGTGCCAGCAGCCTAACTAGTGACGGGGAGCTGTTTTTT	CASSLTSDGELFF
NA	15	TRBV28	NA	TRBJ2-3	TGTGCCAGCAGTTCTAGCGTACTTAGCACAGATACGCAGTATTTT	CASSSSVLSTDTQYF
NA	13	TRBV29-1	NA	TRBJ1-4	TGCAGCGTTGTGGAGAGAGCGAATGAAAAACTGTTTTTT	CSVVERANEKLFF
NA	15	TRBV15	NA	TRBJ1-5	TGTGCCACCAGCAGAGAGGTAAACCCCTCGGGACCCCAGCATTTT	CATSREVNPSGPQHF
NA	15	TRBV7-2	TRBD2	TRBJ2-3	TGTGCCAGCAGCTTAGTAGCGGGGGGGACAGATACGCAGTATTTT	CASSLVAGGTDTQYF
NA	14	TRBV4-1	TRBD1	TRBJ2-5	TGCGCCAGCAGCCTGGGGACAGGGAGTGAGACCCAGTACTTC	CASSLGTGSETQYF
few	14	TRBV6-6	NA	TRBJ2-2	TGTGCCAGCAGTTCCCAGACGAACACCGGGGAGCTGTTTTTT	CASSSQTNTGELFF
NA	13	TRBV4-1	TRBD1	TRBJ1-6	TGCGCCAGCAGCCGACAGGGTTATTCACCCCTCCACTTT	CASSRQGYSPLHF
few	11	TRBV6-1	NA	TRBJ2-7	TGTGCCAGCGTCCGTGGAACAGTTCAGTACTTC	CASVRGTVQYF
NA	14	TRBV5-4	NA	TRBJ1-6	TGTGCCAGCAGCTTTTCGACAGCCCAGGTGCCCCTCCACTTT	CASSFSTAQVPLHF
NA	14	TRBV6-6	NA	TRBJ2-3	TGTGCCAGCAGTTACGGGAGAAGCACAGATACGCAGTATTTT	CASSYGRSTDTQYF
NA	14	TRBV5-6	NA	TRBJ1-2	TGTGCCAGCAGCTTCGGACAGCTTAACTATGGCTACACCTTC	CASSFGQLNYGYTF
NA	15	TRBV4-3	TRBD1	TRBJ1-6	TGCGCCAGCAGCCCCCTAGCAGGGGGACTCTCACCCCTCCACTTT	CASSPLAGGLSPLHF
NA	14	TRBV10-3	TRBD2	TRBJ2-3	TGTGCCAGCAGAGAGGCGGGGGGCACAGATACGCAGTATTTT	CASREAGGTDTQYF
NA	14	TRBV6-1	TRBD1	TRBJ2-7	TGTGCCAGCAGCCCCGGGACAGGGCAATACGAGCAGTACTTC	CASSPGTGQYEQYF
NA	18	TRBV27	TRBD2	TRBJ2-1	TGTGCCAGCAGACGACTAGCGGGGGGGGGTCCTTCCTACAATGAGCAGTTCTTC	CASRRLAGGGPSYNEQFF
NA	16	TRBV7-2	TRBD2	TRBJ2-5	TGTGCCAGCAGCCCCCGAGCTAGCGGGCGACAAGAGACCCAGTACTTC	CASSPRASGRQETQYF
NA	14	TRBV19	TRBD2	TRBJ2-4	TGTGCCAGTAGTATCCCGGGACTAGAAAACATTCAGTACTTC	CASSIPGLENIQYF
NA	14	TRBV2	TRBD1	TRBJ1-2	TGTGCCAGCAGTGTAAGAACAGGGGTCTATGGCTACACCTTC	CASSVRTGVYGYTF
NA	16	TRBV19	TRBD1	TRBJ2-3	TGTGCCAGTAGTATAGGCTGGGACAGGGGGACAGATACGCAGTATTTT	CASSIGWDRGTDTQYF
NA	14	TRBV5-4	TRBD1	TRBJ1-2	TGTGCCAGCAGCTTAGGGACAGCGAACTATGGCTACACCTTC	CASSLGTANYGYTF
few	12	TRBV5-1	NA	TRBJ1-1	TGCGCCAGCAGCTTGTCAGGTGCTGAAGCTTTCTTT	CASSLSGAEAFF
NA	14	TRBV27	NA	TRBJ2-1	TGTGCCAGCAGTGCCACAGGGGGGGCCATTGAGCAGTTCTTC	CASSATGGAIEQFF
NA	12	TRBV10-3	NA	TRBJ1-2	TGTGCCACCCAGACAGATAACTCTGGCTACACCTTC	CATQTDNSGYTF
NA	14	TRBV6-6	TRBD2	TRBJ2-1	TGTGCCAGCAGTTATGGCGGGGGAGTTTATGAGCAGTTCTTC	CASSYGGGVYEQFF
NA	11	TRBV28	NA	TRBJ1-1	TGTGCCAGCAGTTTCGGACAGGAAGCTTTCTTT	CASSFGQEAFF
NA	17	TRBV7-9	NA	TRBJ1-3	TGTGCCAGCAGCTTAAGGAACAGCCAGGCACTGGGAAACACCATATATTTT	CASSLRNSQALGNTIYF
few	13	TRBV5-5	NA	TRBJ2-3	TGTGCCAGCACCTCAGGGCCCGAAGATACGCAGTATTTT	CASTSGPEDTQYF
NA	13	TRBV2	TRBD1	TRBJ1-2	TGTGCCAGCAGCCAGGGACAGATCTATGGCTACACCTTC	CASSQGQIYGYTF
NA	13	TRBV6-5	NA	TRBJ2-7	TGTGCCAGCGCGTCAGGAATCCCCTACGAGCAGTACTTC	CASASGIPYEQYF
NA	15	TRBV16	NA	TRBJ2-7	TGTGCCAGCAGCCAATCTAGGCGGAGCTCCTACGAGCAGTACTTC	CASSQSRRSSYEQYF
NA	12	TRBV7-3	NA	TRBJ1-1	TGTGCCAGCAGCTCCGGAGTGGGTGAAGCTTTCTTT	CASSSGVGEAFF
NA	18	TRBV11-2	TRBD1	TRBJ2-1	TGTGCCAGCAGCCCCCCCCCGGGACAGGGGGCATCCTACAATGAGCAGTTCTTC	CASSPPPGQGASYNEQFF
NA	14	TRBV4-1	NA	TRBJ1-4	TGCGCCAGCAGCCCCCAGGCCTTGGGTGAAAAACTGTTTTTT	CASSPQALGEKLFF
few	15	TRBV7-9	NA	TRBJ2-1	TGTGCCAGCAGCTTAGGGGCGGGTGGCTACAATGAGCAGTTCTTC	CASSLGAGGYNEQFF
NA	16	TRBV28	TRBD1	TRBJ2-2	TGTGCCAGCAGTTTCATGGACAGGCAAGGGACCGGGGAGCTGTTTTTT	CASSFMDRQGTGELFF
NA	16	TRBV28	TRBD1	TRBJ1-5	TGTGCCAGCAGCAAACTAGGGCAGGGGGCATGGCAGCCCCAGCATTTT	CASSKLGQGAWQPQHF
few	13	TRBV6-5	NA	TRBJ1-5	TGTGCCAGCAGTAATTCCTTAAATCAGCCCCAGCATTTT	CASSNSLNQPQHF
NA	15	TRBV18	TRBD1	TRBJ1-1	TGTGCCAGCTCAGAAGGGACAGGGTGGGACACTGAAGCTTTCTTT	CASSEGTGWDTEAFF
NA	13	TRBV11-3	NA	TRBJ1-5	TGTGCCAGCAGTCGGGACTCCGTTATGCCCCAGCATTTT	CASSRDSVMPQHF
NA	15	TRBV4-1	NA	TRBJ1-5	TGTGCCAGCAGCCAGGTCGGGGGAAGCAATCAGCCCCAGCATTTT	CASSQVGGSNQPQHF
few	14	TRBV7-2	NA	TRBJ1-1	TGTGCCAGCAGCTTAGGGGGGGGGCTGATTGAAGCTTTCTTT	CASSLGGGLIEAFF
few	19	TRBV30	TRBD2	TRBJ2-3	TGTGCCTGGAGTCGCCCTTCGGGACTAGCGGGGGGGCCGACAGATACGCAGTATTTT	CAWSRPSGLAGGPTDTQYF
NA	15	TRBV19	TRBD2	TRBJ2-1	TGTGCCAGTACCGTCCTGGGGGGGGCCTACAATGAGCAGTTCTTC	CASTVLGGAYNEQFF
NA	13	TRBV23-1	NA	TRBJ2-5	TGCGCCAGCAGTTTCGACTCCCAAGAGACCCAGTACTTC	CASSFDSQETQYF
NA	15	TRBV19	NA	TRBJ1-2	TGTGCCAGTAAGCCGGCGGGGTTCGCTAACTATGGCTACACCTTC	CASKPAGFANYGYTF
NA	15	TRBV19	NA	TRBJ2-2	TGTGCCAGTAGTATAAGCACTCAGGTAACCGGGGAGCTGTTTTTT	CASSISTQVTGELFF
NA	11	TRBV7-9	NA	TRBJ2-5	TGTGCCAGCAGCTACAAAGAGACCCAGTACTTC	CASSYKETQYF